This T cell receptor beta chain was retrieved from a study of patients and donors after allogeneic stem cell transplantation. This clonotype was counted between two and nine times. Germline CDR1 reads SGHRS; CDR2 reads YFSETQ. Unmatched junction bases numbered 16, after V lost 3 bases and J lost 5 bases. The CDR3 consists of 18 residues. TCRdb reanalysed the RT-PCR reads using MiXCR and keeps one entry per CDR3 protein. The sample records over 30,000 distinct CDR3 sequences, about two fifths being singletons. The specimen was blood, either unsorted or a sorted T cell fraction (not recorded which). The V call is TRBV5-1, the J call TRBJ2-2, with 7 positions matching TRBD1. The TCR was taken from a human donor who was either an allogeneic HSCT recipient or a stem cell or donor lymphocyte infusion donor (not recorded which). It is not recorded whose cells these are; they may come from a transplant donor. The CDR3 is CASSWGQSGPAGTGELFF. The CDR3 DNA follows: TGCGCCAGCAGCTGGGGACAGTCGGGTCCCGCAGGGACCGGGGAGCTGTTTTTT.